This T cell receptor (beta chain) was captured in a study of T cells in Graves' hyperthyroidism and ophthalmopathy. This clonotype has a count of ten or more. Its antigen remains unknown. Study-wide results and limits: Peripheral blood also featured most of the thyroid clonotypes expanded above 0.001.

Clinical symptoms, serum thyroxine and TRAb, thyroid ultrasound and orbital computed tomography were used for the diagnoses. Researchers took RNA transcripts and amplified the TCR beta CDR3 regions from them. Carried out on the TCR CDR3, a first-round RT-PCR used the HTBI primer set. From the multiplex PCR reads, TCRdb called clonotypes with MiXCR, one entry per CDR3 protein. The data hold 95,000 to 110,000 distinct CDR3 sequences, with 47% observed a single time. This CDR3 is built from 12 residues. Trimming took off 2 bases at V and 4 bases at J, with 4 bases between the two ends. CDR1 SGHVS and CDR2 FQNEAQ come from the germline V gene.

The chain has TRBV7-8 and TRBJ2-3, with D unresolved. Sequencing input: blood. This clonotype was sampled from a man aged 35-49 years with Graves' hyperthyroidism. This chain's CDR3 is CASSLRPDTQYF. CDR3 nucleotide sequence: TGTGCCAGCAGCTTAAGGCCAGATACGCAGTATTTT.